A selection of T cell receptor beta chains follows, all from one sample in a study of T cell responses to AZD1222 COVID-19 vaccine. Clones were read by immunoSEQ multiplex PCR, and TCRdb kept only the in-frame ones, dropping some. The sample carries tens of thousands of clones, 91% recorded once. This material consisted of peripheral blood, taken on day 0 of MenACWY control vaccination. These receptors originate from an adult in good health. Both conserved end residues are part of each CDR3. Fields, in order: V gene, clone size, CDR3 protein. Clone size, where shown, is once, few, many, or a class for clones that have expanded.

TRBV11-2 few CASSLDSNRGEEETQYF
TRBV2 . CASSSNWGHTEAFF
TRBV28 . CASKPGGLHYGYTF
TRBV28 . CASSPYPTMGQQETQYF
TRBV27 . CASSEGGGKLFF
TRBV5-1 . CASSLDGTADYTF
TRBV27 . CASSSTGKPGGTEAFF
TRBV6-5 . CASRGMRVNTEAFF
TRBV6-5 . CASRPRGLNQPQHF
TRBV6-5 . CASSYSSSGGNEQFF
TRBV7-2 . CASSLVGTAAGNQPQHF
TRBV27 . CASSAYDRGLAGANVLTF
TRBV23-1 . CASSRRDRVYEQYF
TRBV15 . CATSRDRGRTDTQYF
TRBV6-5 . CASSSGLREQFF